This TCR beta chain is from a study of OX40 agonist ivuxolimab in advanced cancers. Germline CDR1 and CDR2: MDHEN and SYDVKM. The V gene end was trimmed by 6 bases and the J gene end by 0 bases; junction bases not matched to a gene: 4. This CDR3 has 15 residues. The repertoire was sequenced with immunoSEQ multiplex PCR; TCRdb's copy has only in-frame clones and lacks some. The sample comprises some 83,000 clones, about 89% of which are singletons, and approximately 0.76% rests with the top ten. The chain uses TRBV28 and TRBJ2-3; TRBD2 aligns across 9 bases. The TCR originated in an adult with an advanced solid tumor such as melanoma, head and neck, liver or kidney cancer. The material was CD4+ or CD8+ T cells sorted from blood, obtained in a trial of the OX40 agonist ivuxolimab. CDR3 coding DNA: TGTGCCAGCAGACGCGGGGGGGTAAGCACAGATACGCAGTATTTT. Encoded protein: CASRRGGVSTDTQYF.